One sample yielded the 2 T cell receptor beta chains listed below, sequenced in a study of control samples from healthy donors and cancer patients. Profiling relied on immunoSEQ multiplex PCR, and the TCRdb table lists in-frame clones only, not all of them. Of about 130,000 clones listed, approximately 90% are singletons. Sequencing input: blood. The receptors were gathered from a man younger than 35 in good health.

The gene calls are TRBV13 and TRBJ1-4; D gene uncertain. Germline loops: CDR1 PRHDT, CDR2 FYEKMQ (reference sequence). The CDR3 spans 14 residues. Trimming took off 1 base at V and 7 bases at J, with 10 bases between the two ends. CDR3 in amino acids: CASSLVGPGEKLFF. CDR3 nucleotide sequence: TGTGCCAGCAGCTTAGTCGGGCCCGGTGAAAAACTGTTTTTT.

The genes are TRBV6-1 and TRBJ2-5; tentatively, D is TRBD2 (5 bases). The ends were cut back, 2 bases at V and 0 bases at J, with 7 bases in the middle. The CDR3 length is 14 residues. In germline, CDR1 is MNHNS, CDR2 SASEGT. This CDR3 is CASSERRYQETQYF. CDR3 DNA: TGTGCCAGCAGTGAAAGGAGGTACCAAGAGACCCAGTACTTC.